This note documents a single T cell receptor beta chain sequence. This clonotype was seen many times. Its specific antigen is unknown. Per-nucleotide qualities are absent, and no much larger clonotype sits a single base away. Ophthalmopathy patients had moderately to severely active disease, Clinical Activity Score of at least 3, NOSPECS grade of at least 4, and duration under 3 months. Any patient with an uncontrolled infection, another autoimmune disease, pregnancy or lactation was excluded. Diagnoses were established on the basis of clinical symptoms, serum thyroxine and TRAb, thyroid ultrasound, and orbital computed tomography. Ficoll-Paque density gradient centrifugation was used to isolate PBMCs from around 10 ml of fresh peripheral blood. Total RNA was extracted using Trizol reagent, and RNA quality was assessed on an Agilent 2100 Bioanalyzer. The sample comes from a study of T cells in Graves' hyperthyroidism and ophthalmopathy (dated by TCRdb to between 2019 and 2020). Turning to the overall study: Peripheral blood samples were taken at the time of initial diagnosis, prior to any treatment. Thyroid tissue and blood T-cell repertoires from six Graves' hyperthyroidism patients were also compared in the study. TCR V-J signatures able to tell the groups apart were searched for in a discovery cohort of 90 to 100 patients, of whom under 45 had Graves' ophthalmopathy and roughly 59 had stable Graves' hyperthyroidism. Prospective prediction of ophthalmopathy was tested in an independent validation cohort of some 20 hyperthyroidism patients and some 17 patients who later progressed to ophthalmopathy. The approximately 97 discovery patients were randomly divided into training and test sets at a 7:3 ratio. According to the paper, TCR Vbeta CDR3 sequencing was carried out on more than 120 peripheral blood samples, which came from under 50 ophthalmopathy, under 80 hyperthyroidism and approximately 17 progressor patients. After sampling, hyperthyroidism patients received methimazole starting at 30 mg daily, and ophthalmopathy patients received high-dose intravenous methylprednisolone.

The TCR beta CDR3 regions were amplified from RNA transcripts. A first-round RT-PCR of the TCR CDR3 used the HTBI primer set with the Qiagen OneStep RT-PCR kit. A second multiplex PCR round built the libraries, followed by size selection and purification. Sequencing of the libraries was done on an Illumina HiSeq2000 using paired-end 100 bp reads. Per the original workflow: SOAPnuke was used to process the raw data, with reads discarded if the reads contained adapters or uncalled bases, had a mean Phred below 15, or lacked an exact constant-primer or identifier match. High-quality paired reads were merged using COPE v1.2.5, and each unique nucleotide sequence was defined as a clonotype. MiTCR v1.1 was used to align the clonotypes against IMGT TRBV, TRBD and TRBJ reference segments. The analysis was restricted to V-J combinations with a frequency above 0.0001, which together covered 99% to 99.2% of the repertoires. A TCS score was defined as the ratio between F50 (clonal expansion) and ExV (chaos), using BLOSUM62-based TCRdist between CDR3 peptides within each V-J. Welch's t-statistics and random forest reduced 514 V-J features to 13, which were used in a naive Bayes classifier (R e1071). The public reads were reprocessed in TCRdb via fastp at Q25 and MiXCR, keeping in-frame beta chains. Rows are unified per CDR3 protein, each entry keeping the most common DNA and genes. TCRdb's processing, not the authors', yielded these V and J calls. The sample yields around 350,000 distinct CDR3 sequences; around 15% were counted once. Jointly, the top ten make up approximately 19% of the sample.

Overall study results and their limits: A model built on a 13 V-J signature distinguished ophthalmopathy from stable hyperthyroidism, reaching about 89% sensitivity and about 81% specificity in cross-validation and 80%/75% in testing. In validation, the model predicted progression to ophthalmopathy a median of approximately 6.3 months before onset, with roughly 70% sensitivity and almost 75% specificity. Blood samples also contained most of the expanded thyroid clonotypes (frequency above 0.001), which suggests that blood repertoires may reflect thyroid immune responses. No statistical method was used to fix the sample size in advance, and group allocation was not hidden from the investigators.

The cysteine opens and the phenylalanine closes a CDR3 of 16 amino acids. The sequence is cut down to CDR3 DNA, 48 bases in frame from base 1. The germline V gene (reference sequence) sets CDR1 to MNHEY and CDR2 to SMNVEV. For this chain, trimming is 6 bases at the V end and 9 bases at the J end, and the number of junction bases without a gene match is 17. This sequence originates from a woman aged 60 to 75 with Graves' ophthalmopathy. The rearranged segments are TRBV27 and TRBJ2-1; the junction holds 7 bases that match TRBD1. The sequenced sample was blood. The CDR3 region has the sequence CASSPFGTAAGGEQFF. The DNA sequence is TGTGCCAGCAGCCCATTCGGGACAGCGGCCGGAGGTGAGCAGTTCTTC.